This T cell receptor beta chain derives from a study of neoadjuvant nivolumab and ipilimumab in lung cancer. Whole-study findings and limits: Blood richness before therapy tracked richness in tumors resected after neoadjuvant therapy. Only a small number of samples underwent TCR sequencing. Only a single major-pathologic-response sample was available for clonality analysis. Compared with tumor-adjacent uninvolved lung, resected tumors showed greater richness and clonality.

There are 17 residues in the CDR3. V was clipped by 0 bases and J by 0 bases; unmatched bases: 6. The germline gives CDR1 SGDLS, CDR2 YYNGEE. TCRdb's table, derived via immunoSEQ multiplex PCR, lists solely in-frame clones and lacks some. This sample has about 18,000 clones, with 85% to 90% found just once. As concerns this clone: The antigen is unknown.

This chain links TRBV9 with TRBJ2-1, with 7 bases matching TRBD2. Specimen: peripheral blood, collected before neoadjuvant nivolumab, alone or with ipilimumab. This TCR derives from an adult with non-small cell lung cancer. The CDR3 region is CASSVGGGTSSYNEQFF. The CDR3 DNA sequence: TGTGCCAGCAGCGTAGGGGGGGGAACGAGCTCCTACAATGAGCAGTTCTTC.